There are many counts of the clone carrying this T cell receptor (beta chain). This sample was taken from a study of human T cells and chemical hapten exposure. Study overall: Slight differences in pooled library volume were the main source of varying TCR yields across samples.

Unfractionated whole blood yielded the extracted total RNA. The ends were cut back, 4 bases at V and 8 bases at J, with 18 bases in the middle. Germline V gene sequence: CDR1 SGDLS, CDR2 YYNGEE. CDR3 length: 14 residues. TCRdb used MiXCR to reprocess the 5' RACE reads, holding one entry per CDR3 protein. Here the sample spans approximately 150,000 distinct CDR3 sequences, 4.1% being singletons. This receptor was obtained from a female donor in good health. This sequence joins TRBV9 and TRBJ1-1; D unclear. This chain's CDR3 is CASSPWEGSTEAFF. CDR3 sequence (DNA): TGTGCCAGCAGCCCCTGGGAGGGATCTACGGAAGCTTTCTTT.